This T cell receptor (beta chain) was identified during a study of blood T cell repertoires in COVID-19. About the study: Samples of COVID-19 (acute and convalescent) were obtained from the United States, Italy and Spain. From T cells, B-cell-depleted T cells, or PBMCs came the material, which was cDNA or gDNA.

As processed by the authors: Estimation of nucleated cell counts was performed using reference gene primer amplification. Clones were sequenced by immunoSEQ multiplex PCR, and TCRdb holds only the in-frame ones, with some missing. V, J and clone size are taken as reported in that table, and D and trimming were inferred from the DNA itself. This table holds about 100,000 clones, about 85% found once. V lost 6 bases and J lost 0, with 9 bases in between. The CDR3 covers 14 residues. The germline CDR1 and CDR2 sequences are MNHEY and SVGAGI. The specimen was peripheral blood. This sequence originates from a man over 45 with active or convalescent COVID-19. The genes are TRBV6-5 and TRBJ1-3; D not resolved. CDR3 in amino acids: CASSTGYSGNTIYF. The CDR3 DNA sequence: TGTGCCAGCAGCACGGGGTACTCTGGAAACACCATATATTTT.